Following are 2 T cell receptor beta chains from one sample sequenced in a study of technical replicates of blood from a handful of donors. The method was immunoSEQ multiplex PCR; TCRdb's version includes in-frame clones alone and lacks a portion of them. Of tens of thousands of clones in the sample, 92% were seen once. Sequencing used T cells isolated from PBMCs. Source of these receptors: a human donor in good health.

V is TRBV19 and J is TRBJ1-2, with TRBD1 matching over 7 bases. CDR1 LNHDA and CDR2 SQIVND come from the germline V gene (reference sequence). J was trimmed by 8 bases and V by 7 bases; bases with no gene match: 13. This CDR3 has 14 residues. The CDR3 nucleotides are TGTGCCAGTATCGAGGGGGCCGCCTTGGGAGGCTACACCTTC. Translated: CASIEGAALGGYTF.

The chain joins TRBV19 to TRBJ1-3, with D possibly being TRBD1 (6 bases). V shed 4 bases and J shed 3 bases, with 16 bases lying between them. The CDR3 totals 16 residues. CDR1 and CDR2 from the germline V gene are LNHDA and SQIVND (reference sequence). CDR3 nucleotide sequence: TGTGCCAGTAGTACCGGGGACACCAGACATGGAAACACCATATATTTT. It translates to CASSTGDTRHGNTIYF.